The TCR beta chain described here comes from a study of shared clonotypes between healthy human individuals (dated by TCRdb to about 2020). Background for the entire study: The cohort comprised a couple of women and a few men aged 18 to 49 years. To increase sequencing depth and limit assay-specific biases, TCR repertoire library preparation and sequencing were carried out by different laboratories using diverse techniques. Per donor, leukapheresis produced somewhere between about 0.94 and 9 billion PBMCs. To estimate repertoire size and how much clonotype sharing occurs between individuals, the study deeply sequenced the blood TCR repertoires of five or six healthy adults. Per donor, three plates each were used for CD4 naive and CD4 memory, two for CD8 naive, and one for CD8 memory.

CDR1 LGHNA and CDR2 YNFKEQ are derived from the germline V gene. Inclusive of the bounding cysteine and phenylalanine, the CDR3 is 17 residues long. Of all the DNA, just the CDR3 is kept, 51 bases in frame from base 1. V ends up 1 base short and J 0 bases short, with an unmatched junction base count of 8. The donors were healthy, HIV-negative adults with no recently reported acute infections or vaccinations. Every donor was a Caucasian adult living in Nashville, Tennessee, USA. CD8 memory samples were composed of magnetically selected CD45RO+ cells combined with CCR7-negative CD45RA+ effector memory (TemRA) cells. After blood collection by leukapheresis, PBMCs were isolated using Ficoll-Histopaque density gradient centrifugation and then cryopreserved in the vapor phase of liquid nitrogen. Purity and quantity of every magnetically sorted T cell population were checked by analytical flow cytometry. Genomic DNA was isolated from every sorted fraction and measured by UV absorbance on a Nanodrop 2000c.

What the authors observed across the whole study: Incomplete sequencing was indicated by rarefaction of sorted-subset datasets, despite the large sequencing depth. Based on pairwise subsampling, the degree of clonotype sharing among donors was expected to be affected by sequencing depth. Sampling was restricted to blood, and TCR repertoires in tissues likely differ from the TCR repertoires found in blood. Sharing across several donors was observed for around 5% of naive CD4, over 3% of naive CD8, over 2% of memory CD4, and over 0.3% of memory CD8 clonotypes. The genetic and exposure-history diversity represented was limited by the small number of donors. Naive subsets generally had larger estimated clonotype richness than memory subsets. Higher generation probabilities were observed for clonotypes shared by all four sorted-subset donors than for non-shared clonotypes.

Using the deep immunoSEQ assay, multiplex PCR amplified TCR CDR3 regions from genomic DNA. Extracted genomic DNA from each cell subset was distributed evenly across all wells of several immunoSEQ 96-well plates, and each plate was treated as a replicate. For sorted subsets, around 200 ng genomic DNA, equal to some 28,000 T cell genomes, was loaded into each replicate PCR. Purified libraries were measured with a Qubit 3.0 fluorometer, size-checked on a Bioanalyzer 2100, and measured again with the KAPA Library Quantification kit. Every immunoSEQ 96-well plate was sequenced on a dedicated single-read 150-cycle Illumina NextSeq 550 flow cell. The authors processed their data as follows. Because only junctional sequences without quality scores were contained in the immunoSEQ output, filtering matching that applied to full-length reads could not be performed. Sequences were annotated with PyIR, a Python wrapper for IgBLAST v1.9, and V/J genes and CDR3 were assigned using IMGT germline references. Any read was removed if the V/J assignment was weak (E-value above 1e-6), the CDR3 was missing, or the read contained stop codons, out-of-frame junctions, or ambiguous translated residues. V3J clonotypes were defined by identical inferred V gene, J gene, and CDR3 amino acid sequence. Percentage overlap between repertoires was computed as shared unique clonotypes divided by the size of the smaller repertoire. Richness of each repertoire was evaluated using RTK rarefaction, the Chao1 estimator, and Recon v2.1 estimates of unobserved clonotypes. For all TCRbeta clonotypes obtained by the gDNA method from four donors, generation probabilities were computed with OLGA. The immuneACCESS repertoire file appears here via TCRdb, limited to in-frame rearrangements. These files lack a portion of the clones; in checked studies, under half of the deficit traces to unresolved V genes, and the cause of the others is not known. V, J and clone size reflect that table, while D and trimming were determined from the DNA. In this sample the table shows under 130,000 clones, approximately 70% of which occur a single time. The ten top clones hold over 20% of the sample.

On this clone itself: Which antigen it targets is not known. The sample holds no much larger clone one base away, and base qualities are not on file.

The V and J genes are TRBV4-2 and TRBJ2-7; 8 of the junction bases match TRBD2. The source of this sequence is a woman aged 30 to 39 in good health. The specimen was memory CD8+ T cells sorted from blood. Explained via the paper, the cell subset or site label denotes: CD45RO+ cells pooled with CCR7-negative TemRA cells. In nucleotide form, the sequence is TGTGCCAGCAGCCAAGTAGGTCTAGCGGGCACCTCCTACGAGCAGTACTTC. Its protein is CASSQVGLAGTSYEQYF.